These 8 T cell receptor beta chains originate from one sample sequenced in a study of CD8+ T cells in alopecia areata. Isolated RNA was reverse transcribed into cDNA used as the sequencing template. Repertoires were generated with immunoSEQ multiplex PCR, while TCRdb's copy carries only in-frame clones and drops some. The sample consists of roughly 120,000 clones, roughly two fifths of them appearing once. The sample taken for sequencing was CD4+ T cells sorted from blood. The receptors were gathered from a human donor with alopecia areata.

The V and J genes are TRBV7-2 and TRBJ2-5; weak D call: TRBD1 (5 bases). Germline CDR1 reads SGHTA; CDR2 reads FQGNSA. V lost 8 bases and J lost 5, with 15 bases in between. The CDR3 totals 13 residues. The CDR3 sequence is CASVPTVTETQYF. The CDR3 DNA reads as TGTGCCAGCGTTCCGACAGTCACGGAGACCCAGTACTTC.

The V and J genes are TRBV28 and TRBJ2-1; no clear D. The V gene's germline CDR1 is MDHEN and CDR2 SYDVKM. The germline V and J ends were trimmed by 5 bases and 0 bases, with 2 bases remaining between them. This CDR3 comprises 12 residues. CDR3 in amino acids: CASSPSYNEQFF. The CDR3, as DNA: TGTGCCAGCAGTCCCTCCTACAATGAGCAGTTCTTC.

This clone was detected a few times. J is TRBJ2-7 and V is TRBV28, with 8 bases that match TRBD1. V shed 9 bases, J shed 1 base, and the junction held 5 bases outside the gene matches. The germline V gene encodes CDR1 MDHEN and CDR2 SYDVKM. The CDR3 runs 13 residues. The CDR3 DNA is TGTGCCAGTCGCAGGGGGCAGTCCTACGAGCAGTACTTC. Translated, it gives CASRRGQSYEQYF.

Comments on this clone: Other DNA sequences of this sample code for an identical CDR3. CDR3 in DNA: TGCAGCGTTGATGGCGGCTCTGGAAACACCATATATTTT. Its translation: CSVDGGSGNTIYF. This chain connects TRBV29-1 to TRBJ1-3; D unclear. Germline values: CDR1 SQVTM, CDR2 ANQGSEA. This CDR3 is built from 13 residues. V shed 3 bases and J shed 0 bases, with 6 bases lying between them.

The chain joins TRBV5-6 to TRBJ2-7; possible D gene TRBD1, 6 bases. CDR1 and CDR2 (germline): SGHDT, YYEEEE. Trimming cost V 3 bases and J 2 bases, with 12 bases left between them. The CDR3 consists of 14 residues. CDR3 sequence: CASSSTTGAYEQYF. CDR3 sequence (DNA): TGTGCCAGCAGCTCGACGACAGGAGCCTACGAGCAGTACTTC.

This clone was counted between two and nine times. The V call is TRBV29-1, the J call TRBJ2-2; D is possibly TRBD1 or TRBD2 (5 bases each). Germline loops: CDR1 SQVTM, CDR2 ANQGSEA. Deletions cut 4 bases from V and 3 bases from J, with 12 bases between. The CDR3 spans 14 residues. CDR3 nucleotide sequence: TGCAGCGTTGTAGGGACGGGTCACACCGGGGAGCTGTTTTTT. It specifies CSVVGTGHTGELFF.

V usage is TRBV30 and J usage is TRBJ1-5; the D is unclear. The length of the CDR3 is 13 residues. Germline CDR1 is GTSNPN and CDR2 is SVGIG (reference sequence). V was clipped by 1 base and J by 0 bases, with 4 bases between them. The CDR3 sequence: CAWSDNSNQPQHF. The CDR3 DNA reads TGTGCCTGGAGTGATAATAGCAATCAGCCCCAGCATTTT.

The chain uses TRBV7-8 and TRBJ2-1; a possible D gene is TRBD1 (6 bases). V dropped 5 bases and J dropped 9 bases, with 23 bases sitting between them. Germline CDR1 is SGHVS and CDR2 is FQNEAQ. The CDR3 consists of 16 residues. The CDR3 spells CASSGRGAGVTSEQFF. The CDR3, as DNA: TGTGCCAGCAGCGGCAGGGGCGCAGGGGTAACGAGTGAGCAGTTCTTC.